This T cell receptor (beta chain) was documented in a study of PD-1 blockade in classical Hodgkin lymphoma. Relapse was seen in all patients after autologous stem cell transplantation, and brentuximab vedotin exposure was variable. Looked up from germline, CDR1 is MNHEY and CDR2 is SVGAGI. The CDR3 totals 15 residues. Trimming took 0 bases from V and 7 from J, leaving 13 bases between them. Study findings and constraints: Before treatment, TCR diversity in newly diagnosed patients was reportedly lower than in healthy donors.

Points on this clone: Its antigen is undetermined.

Here immunoSEQ multiplex PCR was the method, and the copy in TCRdb shows in-frame clones only, minus some. Of about 46,000 clones in the sample, 73% were seen once. The sample consisted of peripheral blood mononuclear cells (PBMCs), taken at baseline. The TCR comes from a human donor with classical Hodgkin lymphoma. This rearrangement joins TRBV6-5 to TRBJ2-1, with TRBD2 as a possible D gene (6 bases). DNA of the CDR3: TGTGCCAGCAGTTACTCCGAGAGGGGAGGTAATGAGCAGTTCTTC. Protein sequence: CASSYSERGGNEQFF.